This T cell receptor (beta chain) comes out of a study of radiotherapy plus CTLA-4 blockade in lung cancer. The protocol was immunoSEQ multiplex PCR, while the TCRdb copy is restricted to in-frame clones and leaves out a portion. Among some 40,000 clones, nearly 80% were seen once, and the ten largest hold 20% to 25%. V shed 4 bases, J shed 9 bases, and the junction held 9 bases outside the gene matches. Looked up from germline, CDR1 is MNHNY and CDR2 is SVGAGI (reference sequence). This CDR3 comprises 14 residues. Receiving focal radiation plus CTLA-4 blockade with ipilimumab were patients who had chemo-refractory metastatic non-small-cell lung cancer. This clone came up once.

The input for sequencing was peripheral blood, taken from a patient treated with radiotherapy plus ipilimumab. The source is a human donor with non-small cell lung cancer that progressed on radiotherapy plus ipilimumab. The chain is built from TRBV6-6 and TRBJ1-1; 9 bases align to TRBD1. The CDR3: CASSSEQGAPKAFF. The CDR3, as DNA: TGTGCCAGCAGTTCAGAACAGGGGGCCCCCAAAGCTTTCTTT.